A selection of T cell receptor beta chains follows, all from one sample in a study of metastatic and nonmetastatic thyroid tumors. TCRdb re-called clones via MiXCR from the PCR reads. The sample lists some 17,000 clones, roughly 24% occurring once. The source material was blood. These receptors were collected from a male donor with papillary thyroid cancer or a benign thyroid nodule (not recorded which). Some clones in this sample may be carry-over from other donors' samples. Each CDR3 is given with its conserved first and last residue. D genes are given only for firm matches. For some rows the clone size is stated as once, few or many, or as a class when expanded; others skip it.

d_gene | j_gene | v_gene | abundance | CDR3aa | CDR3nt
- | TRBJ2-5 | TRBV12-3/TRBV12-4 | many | CASRMGQQETQYF | TGTGCCAGCAGGATGGGACAACAAGAGACCCAGTACTTC
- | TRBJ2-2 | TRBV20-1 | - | CSARDRVTRELFF | TGCAGTGCTAGGGACAGAGTCACCCGGGAGCTGTTTTTT
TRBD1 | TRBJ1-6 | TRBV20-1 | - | CSARAGQGNSPLHF | TGCAGTGCTAGAGCGGGACAGGGCAATTCACCCCTCCACTTT
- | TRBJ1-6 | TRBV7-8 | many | CASSSSGSYNSPLHF | TGTGCCAGCAGCTCTAGTGGCTCCTATAATTCACCCCTCCACTTT
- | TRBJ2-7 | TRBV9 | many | CASSVGSQISFYEQYF | TGTGCCAGCAGCGTAGGCAGCCAAATATCCTTCTACGAGCAGTACTTC
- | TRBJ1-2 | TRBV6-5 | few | CASSYLRELGGYTF | TGTGCCAGCAGTTACTTGAGGGAGCTGGGTGGCTACACCTTC
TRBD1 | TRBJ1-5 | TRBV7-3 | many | CATGGQLYNQPQHF | TGTGCCACAGGGGGACAGTTATACAATCAGCCCCAGCATTTT
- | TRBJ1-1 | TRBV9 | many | CASSATKWDGKSNTEAFF | TGTGCCAGCAGCGCAACGAAGTGGGACGGCAAATCGAACACTGAAGCTTTCTTT
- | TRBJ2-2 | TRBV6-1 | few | CASNRDQVKLELFF | TGTGCCAGCAACCGGGACCAAGTGAAGTTAGAGCTGTTTTTT
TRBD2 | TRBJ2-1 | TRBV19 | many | CASRAPRTSGTNEQFF | TGTGCCAGTAGGGCACCGAGAACTAGCGGGACCAATGAGCAGTTCTTC
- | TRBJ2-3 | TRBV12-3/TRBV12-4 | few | CASSFYRDTDTQYF | TGTGCCAGCAGTTTTTACAGAGACACAGATACGCAGTATTTT
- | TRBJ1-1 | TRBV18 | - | CASSLPLGGAKTEAFF | TGTGCCAGCTCACTCCCTTTGGGGGGCGCAAAAACTGAAGCTTTCTTT
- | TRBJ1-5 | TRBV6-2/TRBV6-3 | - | CASSYSSGNQPQHF | TGTGCCAGCAGTTACTCGTCCGGGAATCAGCCCCAGCATTTT
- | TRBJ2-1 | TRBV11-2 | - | CASSLTTGFYNEQFF | TGTGCCAGCAGCTTGACGACAGGTTTTTACAATGAGCAGTTCTTC
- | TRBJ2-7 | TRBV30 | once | CAWTGGGVEQYF | TGTGCCTGGACAGGGGGAGGGGTCGAGCAGTACTTC
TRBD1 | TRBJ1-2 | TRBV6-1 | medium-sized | CASSELIGGAGGYTF | TGTGCCAGCAGTGAATTAATAGGGGGCGCGGGTGGCTACACCTTC
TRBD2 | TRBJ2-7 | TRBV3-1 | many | CASSPGTSGNSYEQYF | TGTGCCAGCAGCCCCGGGACTAGCGGGAATTCCTACGAGCAGTACTTC
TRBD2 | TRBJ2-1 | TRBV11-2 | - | CASSPGWTSGGNEQFF | TGTGCCAGCAGCCCAGGGTGGACTAGCGGGGGCAATGAGCAGTTCTTC
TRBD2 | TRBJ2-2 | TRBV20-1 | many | CSARREGPGELFF | TGCAGTGCTAGGCGGGAGGGCCCCGGGGAGCTGTTTTTT
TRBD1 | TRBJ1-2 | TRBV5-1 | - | CASTTETGDYGYTF | TGCGCCAGCACCACCGAGACAGGGGACTATGGCTACACCTTC
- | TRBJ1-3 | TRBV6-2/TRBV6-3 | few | CASSYSIPGGSRNTIYF | TGTGCCAGCAGTTACTCGATCCCAGGAGGGTCCCGAAACACCATATATTTT
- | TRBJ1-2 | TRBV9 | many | CASKGDNYGYTF | TGTGCCAGCAAAGGAGATAACTATGGCTACACCTTC
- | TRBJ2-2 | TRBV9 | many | CASSIASTGELFF | TGTGCCAGCAGTATCGCAAGCACCGGGGAGCTGTTTTTT
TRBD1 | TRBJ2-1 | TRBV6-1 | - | CASSPGTGGARYNEQFF | TGTGCCAGCTCCCCCGGGACAGGGGGCGCCCGCTACAATGAGCAGTTCTTC
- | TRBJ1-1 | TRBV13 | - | CASSPDTRTPEGMNTEAFF | TGTGCCAGCAGCCCCGACACAAGGACACCGGAAGGTATGAACACTGAAGCTTTCTTT
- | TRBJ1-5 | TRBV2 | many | CASKKSLGARSQPQHF | TGTGCCAGCAAAAAATCGCTGGGGGCGCGGAGTCAGCCCCAGCATTTT
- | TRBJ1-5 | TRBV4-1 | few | CASSPDGGVNQPQHF | TGCGCCAGCAGCCCGGATGGGGGGGTCAATCAGCCCCAGCATTTT
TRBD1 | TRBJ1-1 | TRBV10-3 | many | CAISDPSRGRYVTEAFF | TGTGCCATCAGTGACCCCAGCAGGGGGCGGTATGTCACTGAAGCTTTCTTT
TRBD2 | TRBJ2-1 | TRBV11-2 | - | CASSPYDSGRRGEQFF | TGTGCCAGCAGCCCATACGATAGCGGGAGAAGAGGTGAGCAGTTCTTC
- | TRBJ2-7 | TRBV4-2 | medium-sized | CASSQLLGHTYEQYF | TGTGCCAGCAGCCAACTATTGGGCCACACCTACGAGCAGTACTTC
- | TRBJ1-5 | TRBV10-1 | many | CASSPQGSQPQHF | TGCGCCAGCAGCCCACAGGGATCTCAGCCCCAGCATTTT
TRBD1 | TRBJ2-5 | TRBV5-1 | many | CASSEPGQGLGETQYF | TGCGCCAGCAGCGAACCGGGACAGGGGTTGGGGGAGACCCAGTACTTC
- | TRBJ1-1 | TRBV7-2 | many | CASTITLVMNTEAFF | TGTGCCAGCACCATTACCCTAGTCATGAACACTGAAGCTTTCTTT
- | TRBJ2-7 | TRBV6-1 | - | CASSPLSTEEQYF | TGTGCCAGCAGTCCCCTCTCTACCGAAGAGCAGTACTTC
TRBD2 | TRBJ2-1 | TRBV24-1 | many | CATSDTGTSGLHNEQFF | TGTGCCACCAGTGACACTGGGACTAGCGGTTTACACAATGAGCAGTTCTTC
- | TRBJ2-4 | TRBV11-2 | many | CASSFRSGTYKAKNIQYF | TGTGCCAGCAGCTTCCGGTCCGGGACGTATAAAGCCAAAAACATTCAGTACTTC
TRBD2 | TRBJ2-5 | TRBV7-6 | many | CASSLLAGSQETQYF | TGTGCCAGCAGCTTACTAGCGGGGAGCCAAGAGACCCAGTACTTC
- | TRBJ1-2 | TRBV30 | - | CAWSVGGGGDYGYTF | TGTGCCTGGAGTGTAGGGGGAGGAGGAGACTATGGCTACACCTTC
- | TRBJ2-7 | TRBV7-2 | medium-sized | CASTSLGYEQYF | TGTGCCAGCACCTCACTAGGCTACGAGCAGTACTTC
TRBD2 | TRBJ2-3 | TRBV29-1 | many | CSVLRLAGGGVTDTQYF | TGCAGCGTTTTAAGACTAGCGGGGGGCGGGGTGACAGATACGCAGTATTTT
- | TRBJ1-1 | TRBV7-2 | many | CASSSPRQGWNTEAFF | TGTGCCAGCAGCTCCCCGAGGCAGGGTTGGAACACTGAAGCTTTCTTT
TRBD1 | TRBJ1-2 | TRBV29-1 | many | CSDTGGPNYGYTF | TGCAGCGACACAGGGGGCCCAAACTATGGCTACACCTTC
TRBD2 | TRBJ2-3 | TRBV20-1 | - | CSSSGSTDTQYF | TGCAGCTCTAGCGGGAGCACAGATACGCAGTATTTT
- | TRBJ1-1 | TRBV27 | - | CASSPLQNTEAFF | TGTGCCAGCAGTCCCTTACAGAACACTGAAGCTTTCTTT
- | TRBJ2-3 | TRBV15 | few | CATSNRRADTQYF | TGTGCCACCAGCAACCGGCGGGCAGATACGCAGTATTTT
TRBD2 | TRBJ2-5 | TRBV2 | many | CASSGLAGSETQYF | TGTGCCAGCAGTGGGCTAGCGGGGTCAGAGACCCAGTACTTC